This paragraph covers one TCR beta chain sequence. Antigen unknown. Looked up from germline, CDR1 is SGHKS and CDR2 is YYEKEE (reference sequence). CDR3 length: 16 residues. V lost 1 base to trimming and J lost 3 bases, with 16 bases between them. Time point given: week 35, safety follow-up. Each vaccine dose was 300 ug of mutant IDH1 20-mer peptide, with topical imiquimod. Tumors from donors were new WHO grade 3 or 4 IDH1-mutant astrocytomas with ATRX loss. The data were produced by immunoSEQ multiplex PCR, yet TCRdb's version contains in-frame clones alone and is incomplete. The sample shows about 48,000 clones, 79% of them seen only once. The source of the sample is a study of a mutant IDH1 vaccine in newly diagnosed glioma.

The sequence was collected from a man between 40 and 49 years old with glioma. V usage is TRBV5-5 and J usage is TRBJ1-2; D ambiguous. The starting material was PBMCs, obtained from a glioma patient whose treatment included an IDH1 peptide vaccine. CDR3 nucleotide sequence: TGTGCCAGCAGCTTGCCAAGCCGCGGGCAGGACTATGGCTACACCTTC. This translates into CASSLPSRGQDYGYTF.